This record covers a single TCR beta chain. Its recognized antigen is unknown. Base qualities were left out, and no much larger clone turns up one base away. Libraries were prepared through the immunoSEQ multiplex PCR assay. For most patients, genomic DNA was isolated with the Qiagen DNeasy Blood and Tissue Kit and shipped frozen to Adaptive Biotechnologies for TCR sequencing. Adaptive Biotechnologies carried out high-throughput TCR-beta CDR3 sequencing of genomic DNA for most patients. As for the original processing: Adaptive's ImmunoSEQ software supplied the TCR sequencing data for 18 patients, while MiXCR and VDJtools were used to process a few other patients. To correct CD4 versus CD8 sorting errors, sequences present in both subsets at a frequency ratio below 5:1 were removed. CDR3 nucleotide sequences shared between donor and recipient were removed because the origin of such sequences could not be assigned. At least 2-fold expansion over unstimulated cells and a minimum CFSE-low frequency of 0.002% (template counts) or 0.001% (read counts) were required for clones to be classified as alloreactive. A clone was considered mappable if detected in the sequenced pre-transplant spleen, lymph node, or MLR CFSE-low populations of the donor or recipient. Cumulative frequency of alloreactive clones was calculated as a percentage of all sequences weighted by copy number. This is the immuneACCESS table as TCRdb keeps it, with only in-frame sequences that have V and J called. A part of the clones is gone; compared with another copy, unresolved V genes explain less than half, and the rest is unexplained. The DNA gave D and trimming, while V, J and clone size come from that table. For this sample there are about 92,000 clones; over 80% appear just once. Of the sample, 6% is held by the ten largest clones.

These data belong to a study of graft-versus-host responses after intestinal transplantation (dated by TCRdb to the early 2020s). Background for the entire study: Recipients received multivisceral, liver-intestinal, or isolated intestinal transplants. Every recipient was given anti-thymocyte globulin induction, followed by 3 to 4 years of maintenance tacrolimus and steroids. After intestinal transplantation, graft-versus-host and host-versus-graft alloreactive T cell clones were followed in the graft, circulation and bone marrow using bulk TCR-beta CDR3 sequencing. To identify alloreactive clones, pre-transplant mixed lymphocyte reaction products were sequenced and then compared with unstimulated pre-transplant donor and recipient T cells. A cohort of 24 intestinal transplant recipients, including one retransplant, was enrolled, and 3 patients lacking pretransplant specimens were excluded. Donor T cell macrochimerism was defined as a peak of at least 4% donor T cells among recipient peripheral blood mononuclear cells. Rather than being sequenced by the commercial service, samples from three later patients were sequenced in-house on an Illumina MiSeq and processed with MiXCR. Overall results and qualifications from the work: Conclusions were limited by the relatively low number and heterogeneity of intestinal transplant patients. Early after transplant, peak levels of circulating GvH clones were found to be associated with declines in HvG clones. GvH clones were found in recipient bone marrow, and some of the GvH clones appeared earlier in ileal mucosa or blood, which is consistent with an intestinal mucosal origin. Patients with donor T cell macrochimerism had high GvH to HvG T cell clonal ratios in their allografts.

Counted from cysteine to phenylalanine, this CDR3 has 13 amino acids. The kept DNA is CDR3 alone, 39 bases in frame from the first base. Via the germline V gene, CDR1 is ENHRY and CDR2 SYGVKD. Here V drops 3 bases and J drops 6 bases, and the junction holds 1 base not matched to any gene. The time point label here, explained by the study, means: cells obtained before transplantation from donor or recipient. CD3+CD4+ and CD3+CD8+ populations were FACS-sorted from unstimulated pre-transplant donor and recipient cells taken from spleen or lymph nodes. This sequence originates from a human donor who received an intestinal transplant. The sequenced sample was unstimulated CD8+ T cells sorted from spleen or lymph node cells, obtained before intestinal transplant. This receptor chain uses TRBV10-3 and TRBJ1-4, with 7 middle bases fitting TRBD1. The DNA sequence reads TGTGCCATCAGTGACGGGACAGATGAAAAACTGTTTTTT. This yields the protein CAISDGTDEKLFF.